Below, one TCR beta chain is given with its context. The entry originates in a study of blood T cell repertoires in COVID-19. For the study at large: Acute and convalescent COVID-19 samples came from the United States, Italy and Spain. Sample material is recorded as cDNA or gDNA derived from T cells, B-cell-depleted T cells, or PBMCs.

Original data processing: Estimation of nucleated cell counts was performed using reference gene primer amplification. The repertoire was sequenced with immunoSEQ multiplex PCR; TCRdb's copy has only in-frame clones and lacks some. Clone size and the V and J calls come from that table; the DNA yielded D and trimming. The sample holds 160,000 or so clones, 78% seen once. This CDR3 contains 12 residues. Trimming stripped 3 bases from V and 6 bases from J, with 5 bases between. CDR1 and CDR2 (germline): SEHNR, FQNEAQ (reference sequence). This rearrangement joins TRBV7-9 to TRBJ2-2; no definite D call. The source material was peripheral blood. This clonotype was sampled from an elderly woman with acute or convalescent COVID-19. The CDR3 bases are TGTGCCAGCAGCTTGAGCGCCGGGGAGCTGTTTTTT. It encodes CASSLSAGELFF.